This passage covers 21 T cell receptor beta chains from one sample sequenced in a study of cytomegalovirus exposure and HLA in healthy donors. The PCR ran on 60 Vbeta and 13 Jbeta primers. TCRdb's copy holds only in-frame clones and misses some; the assay was immunoSEQ multiplex PCR. The repertoire consists of approximately 120,000 clones, with roughly 80% occurring once and the leading ten covering roughly 3.5%. Sequencing was carried out using PBMCs. The source is a woman between 50 and 59 years old in good health and CMV-seronegative.

The table lists this clone with a few counts. The chain links TRBV7-8 to TRBJ2-7; 11 bases are a match to TRBD1. Germline V gene data show CDR1 as SGHVS and CDR2 as FQNEAQ. This CDR3 is 16 amino acids long. Trimming at V came to 1 base and at J to 1 base, leaving 3 bases not matched to a gene. In nucleotides, the CDR3 is TGTGCCAGCAGCTTAGGGGACAGGGGGACTTCCTACGAGCAGTACTTC. This sequence encodes CASSLGDRGTSYEQYF.

This chain joins TRBV5-1 and TRBJ2-2; D call uncertain. CDR3 length: 13 residues. Germline CDR1 SGHRS, CDR2 YFSETQ. V lost 4 bases and J lost 3, with 7 bases in between. The CDR3, as DNA: TGCGCCAGCAGCGGGCAGGACACCGGGGAGCTGTTTTTT. It is translated as CASSGQDTGELFF.

V and J are TRBV5-5 and TRBJ2-7, with TRBD1 as a possible D gene (6 bases). V was trimmed by 4 bases and J by 6 bases, leaving 23 bases between them. Germline loops: CDR1 SGHKS, CDR2 YYEKEE (reference sequence). CDR3 length: 16 residues. The CDR3 here is CASSPGSGQGNPEQYF. The DNA for the CDR3 is TGTGCCAGCAGCCCGGGGTCTGGGCAGGGGAACCCCGAGCAGTACTTC.

The chain joins TRBV5-4 to TRBJ2-7; D might be TRBD1 (6 bases). The V gene's germline CDR1 is SGHNT and CDR2 YYREEE (reference sequence). Trimming stripped 2 bases from V and 6 bases from J, with 15 bases between. The CDR3 is made up of 14 amino acids. In nucleotides, the CDR3 is TGTGCCAGCAGCTTTAGAGGGGGTTTAACCGAGCAGTACTTC. Translating gives CASSFRGGLTEQYF.

This clone was observed a few times. The chain carries TRBV4-3 and TRBJ2-3, with 8 positions matching TRBD1. The junction had 14 bases not matched to a gene; V was cut back by 0 bases and J by 3 bases. Germline-derived CDR1 and CDR2 are LGHNA and YSLEER. This CDR3 comprises 19 residues. In nucleotides, the CDR3 is TGCGCCAGCAGCCAAGATCCAGGGGTTGGACAGGGTAAAACAGATACGCAGTATTTT. Its protein product is CASSQDPGVGQGKTDTQYF.

This chain links TRBV7-9 with TRBJ2-5, with D perhaps matching TRBD2 (6 bases). The V and J ends lost 4 bases and 3 bases respectively, with 12 bases between them. The CDR3 runs to 14 residues. Germline loops: CDR1 SEHNR, CDR2 FQNEAQ (reference sequence). CDR3: CASSSGLQKETQYF. CDR3 DNA sequence: TGTGCCAGCAGCTCTGGACTACAAAAAGAGACCCAGTACTTC.

The genes are TRBV4-1 and TRBJ1-5; D might be TRBD1 (5 bases). The CDR3 loop spans 15 amino acids. V shed 0 bases and J shed 6 bases, with 12 bases lying between them. The germline gives CDR1 MGHRA, CDR2 YSYEKL. The CDR3 DNA follows: TGCGCCAGCAGCCAAGAGGGGCAGGGTGTTCAGCCCCAGCATTTT. Translated: CASSQEGQGVQPQHF.

This chain joins TRBV7-2 and TRBJ2-3; D perhaps matches TRBD1 (6 bases). The CDR3 is 18 amino acids. Trimming shortened V by 2 bases and J by 2 bases, and 20 bases separated the two germline ends. CDR1 is SGHTA and CDR2 is FQGNSA in the germline V gene. The CDR3 coding sequence is TGTGCCAGCAGCTTATTTTTGCCCGACAGGAGCTACACAGATACGCAGTATTTT. Its translation: CASSLFLPDRSYTDTQYF.

The chain joins TRBV2 to TRBJ1-4, with D tentatively TRBD1 (6 bases). Germline V lookup: CDR1 SNHLY, CDR2 FYNNEI. V dropped 5 bases and J dropped 8 bases, with 18 bases sitting between them. The CDR3 spans 15 residues. CDR3 nucleotides: TGTGCCAGCAGTTTGGTCCAGGGGTACTACGAAAAACTGTTTTTT. It codes for CASSLVQGYYEKLFF.

The rearrangement links TRBV6-1 to TRBJ2-7; 9 nucleotides agree with TRBD1. Germline CDR1 is MNHNS and CDR2 is SASEGT. V lost 6 bases, J lost 6 bases, and 12 bases stayed unmatched. The CDR3 length is 15 residues. CDR3 coding DNA: TGTGCCAGCAGACTTCGGACAGGGGAGGAGGGCGAGCAGTACTTC. Translation: CASRLRTGEEGEQYF.

V usage is TRBV15 and J usage is TRBJ2-1, with 10 bases identical to TRBD2. The CDR3 contains 16 residues. With 0 bases clipped from V and 9 bases from J, the junction kept 8 bases outside the gene matches. Per the germline V gene, CDR1 is LNHNV and CDR2 is YYDKDF (reference sequence). This chain's CDR3 is CATSRDRSGRAFEQFF. The DNA of the CDR3 is TGTGCCACCAGCAGAGACCGAAGCGGGAGGGCCTTTGAGCAGTTCTTC.

The chain carries TRBV11-2 and TRBJ2-1; D not certain. Trimming took 5 bases from V and 0 from J, leaving 11 bases between them. The CDR3 runs 15 residues. The germline gives CDR1 SGHAT, CDR2 FQNNGV. The CDR3, as DNA: TGTGCCAGCAGCCTCCGTGTTAGCTCCTACAATGAGCAGTTCTTC. Amino acids: CASSLRVSSYNEQFF.

The rearrangement joins TRBV7-9 to TRBJ1-5, with 8 bases aligning to TRBD1. J was trimmed by 3 bases and V by 7 bases; bases with no gene match: 11. The CDR3 totals 16 residues. The V gene's germline CDR1 is SEHNR and CDR2 FQNEAQ (reference sequence). CDR3 loop: CASTPDRGAPNQPQHF. In nucleotides, the CDR3 is TGTGCCAGCACGCCTGACAGGGGAGCGCCCAATCAGCCCCAGCATTTT.

This chain uses TRBV18 with TRBJ2-2; 12 positions match TRBD2. Germline V gene sequence: CDR1 KGHSH, CDR2 LQKENI. The CDR3 sequence is 16 residues long. V shed 6 bases and J 4 bases; nucleotides not matched to a gene: 6. Here the CDR3 reads CASSSLAGGSTGELFF. DNA of the CDR3: TGTGCCAGCTCGTCTCTAGCGGGAGGGTCCACCGGGGAGCTGTTTTTT.

The gene calls are TRBV4-1 and TRBJ1-5, with D possibly being TRBD1 (5 bases). This CDR3 comprises 17 residues. The germline V and J ends were trimmed by 8 bases and 5 bases, with 25 bases remaining between them. Germline-derived CDR1 and CDR2 are MGHRA and YSYEKL. CDR3 amino acids: CASSKTELRSKDQPQHF. Written as DNA, the CDR3 is TGCGCCAGCTCAAAGACAGAGTTACGGTCTAAAGATCAGCCCCAGCATTTT.

This clone was found once. The CDR3 DNA reads as TGTGCCAGCAGTAGGACAGCATTCGGGACTGAAGCTTTCTTT. It specifies CASSRTAFGTEAFF. The chain is built from TRBV6-1 and TRBJ1-1; perhaps TRBD1 as D (6 bases). CDR3 length: 14 amino acids. Per the germline V gene, CDR1 is MNHNS and CDR2 is SASEGT. The V and J ends lost 5 bases and 5 bases respectively, with 15 bases between them.

This clone was seen more than once but under ten times. The rearrangement uses TRBV4-3 and TRBJ2-5; 11 nucleotides match TRBD2. With 3 bases clipped from V and 2 bases from J, the junction kept 2 bases outside the gene matches. The CDR3 runs 15 residues. The V gene's germline CDR1 is LGHNA and CDR2 YSLEER. The DNA of the CDR3 is TGCGCCAGCAGCCAGGGACTAGCGGTACAAGAGACCCAGTACTTC. Translating it yields CASSQGLAVQETQYF.

Concerning this clone itself: The sample contains more than one DNA sequence encoding this CDR3. The chain recombines TRBV27 with TRBJ2-2; 11 bases agree with TRBD2. Looked up from germline, CDR1 is MNHEY and CDR2 is SMNVEV (reference sequence). After removal of 4 bases from V and 8 bases from J, the junction contained 12 bases not matched to a gene. The CDR3 covers 17 residues. CDR3 nucleotide sequence: TGTGCCAGCAGTTCATCCGGGACTAGCGGTACCACTGGGGAGCTGTTTTTT. It yields the protein CASSSSGTSGTTGELFF.

The chain links TRBV6-5 to TRBJ2-7, with 9 bases lining up with TRBD1. The J segment lost 3 bases and the V segment lost 6 bases, leaving 6 bases of the junction unmatched. The CDR3 length is 14 residues. Germline CDR1 is MNHEY and CDR2 is SVGAGI. The CDR3 DNA reads as TGTGCCAGCAGCCCGGGACAGGGTATCTACGAGCAGTACTTC. It translates to CASSPGQGIYEQYF.

This chain joins TRBV30 and TRBJ2-7, with TRBD1 as a possible D gene (7 bases). CDR1 is GTSNPN and CDR2 is SVGIG in the germline V gene (reference sequence). Trimming removed 0 bases from V and 4 bases from J, with 16 bases in between. This CDR3 is 15 amino acids long. The chain's CDR3 is CAWSVPEQGRYEQYF. DNA for the CDR3: TGTGCCTGGAGTGTACCTGAACAGGGGAGGTACGAGCAGTACTTC.

This clone was recorded only once. The rearrangement joins TRBV6-5 to TRBJ2-7; D remains ambiguous. V lost 2 bases to trimming and J lost 0 bases, with 8 bases between them. Germline lookup yields CDR1 MNHEY and CDR2 SVGAGI. The CDR3 totals 14 residues. The CDR3 here is CASSYGPSSYEQYF. In DNA form, the CDR3 reads TGTGCCAGCAGTTACGGTCCCAGCTCCTACGAGCAGTACTTC.